Shown below are 16 T cell receptor beta chains from a single sample sequenced in a study of blood T cell repertoires in COVID-19. The method was immunoSEQ multiplex PCR; TCRdb's version includes in-frame clones alone and lacks a portion of them. The table includes around 300,000 clones, roughly 90% detected once. Sequenced material: PBMCs or T cells enriched from blood (not recorded which). The receptors shown here come from a woman between 35 and 50 years old who had recovered from COVID-19.

V and J are TRBV19 and TRBJ1-6; D unresolved. The CDR3 loop spans 12 amino acids. Germline values: CDR1 LNHDA, CDR2 SQIVND (reference sequence). Trimming cost V 3 bases and J 11 bases, with 8 bases left between them. The CDR3 bases are TGTGCCAGTAGTATGGCCCACACACCCCTCCACTTT. It specifies CASSMAHTPLHF.

The chain carries TRBV7-2 and TRBJ2-5; D may be TRBD2 (7 bases). V shed 1 base and J shed 1 base, with 13 bases lying between them. Germline V lookup: CDR1 SGHTA, CDR2 FQGNSA. The CDR3 contains 16 residues. CDR3 sequence (DNA): TGTGCCAGCAGCTTAGGACGGGGGGCGGCCCAAGAGACCCAGTACTTC. Its protein is CASSLGRGAAQETQYF.

The rearrangement joins TRBV5-1 to TRBJ2-3, with 9 nucleotides matching TRBD2. CDR3 length: 14 residues. V gave up 3 bases and J gave up 1 base; unmatched junction bases: 0. Per the germline V gene, CDR1 is SGHRS and CDR2 is YFSETQ. CDR3 residues: CASSSSGGTDTQYF. CDR3 DNA: TGCGCCAGCAGCTCTAGCGGGGGCACAGATACGCAGTATTTT.

This rearrangement joins TRBV5-5 to TRBJ1-3; D call uncertain. V was clipped by 2 bases and J by 6 bases, with 12 bases between them. This CDR3 contains 14 residues. Germline CDR1 reads SGHKS; CDR2 reads YYEKEE (reference sequence). CDR3 amino acids: CASSFYAGENTIYF. As DNA, the CDR3 is TGTGCCAGCAGCTTCTATGCAGGTGAAAACACCATATATTTT.

The chain couples TRBV10-3 to TRBJ1-5; 8 bases line up with TRBD1. With 3 bases clipped from V and 6 bases from J, the junction kept 10 bases outside the gene matches. Germline values: CDR1 ENHRY, CDR2 SYGVKD. There are 16 residues in the CDR3. The CDR3 region is CAISELRTGHSQPQHF. The CDR3 DNA follows: TGTGCCATCAGTGAATTGAGGACAGGGCATAGTCAGCCCCAGCATTTT.

The chain uses TRBV4-2 and TRBJ2-3, with 8 positions matching TRBD2. The CDR3 length is 17 residues. With V trimmed by 0 bases and J by 4 bases, 9 bases remained unmatched. Germline V lookup: CDR1 LGHNA, CDR2 YNFKEQ. CDR3 in DNA: TGTGCCAGCAGCCAAGATGGTACCGGGGGGGTACCAGATACGCAGTATTTT. Protein product: CASSQDGTGGVPDTQYF.

The genes are TRBV25-1 and TRBJ2-7; no firm D call. CDR1 is MGHDK, CDR2 SYGVNS, per germline. The CDR3 extends over 16 amino acids. V was cut by 1 base and J by 1 base, with 14 bases left in between. The CDR3 sequence is CASSESGWRGSYEQYF. The CDR3 DNA sequence: TGTGCCAGCAGTGAATCCGGTTGGAGAGGTTCCTACGAGCAGTACTTC.

This clone occurred a few times. The chain is built from TRBV19 and TRBJ2-1; 9 bases map to TRBD2. V was pared by 8 bases and J by 7 bases, with 12 bases of the junction left unmatched. The CDR3 loop spans 15 amino acids. Germline CDR1 and CDR2: LNHDA and SQIVND (reference sequence). CDR3 in amino acids: CASSRRTSEGNEQFF. CDR3 in DNA: TGTGCCAGTTCCCGCCGGACTAGCGAGGGGAATGAGCAGTTCTTC.

This clone showed up just once. V gene TRBV5-1 combines with J gene TRBJ2-1; no reliable D call. This CDR3 is built from 14 residues. The germline V gene has CDR1 SGHRS and CDR2 YFSETQ. Trimming removed 0 bases from V and 9 bases from J, with 13 bases in between. The CDR3 sequence: CASSLGQVRGEQFF. DNA for the CDR3: TGCGCCAGCAGCTTGGGACAAGTGCGTGGTGAGCAGTTCTTC.

This chain joins TRBV7-2 and TRBJ1-5, with 8 bases that match TRBD1. The V and J ends lost 4 bases and 12 bases, in that order; junction bases with no gene match: 8. This CDR3 is 13 amino acids long. The germline CDR1 and CDR2 sequences are SGHTA and FQGNSA. CDR3 amino acids: CASSYTRTGNQHF. The CDR3 DNA reads as TGTGCCAGCAGCTATACCAGGACAGGGAACCAGCATTTT. Full variable domain (missing parts from reference TRBV7-2 and TRBJ1-5): GAGVSQSPSNKVTEKGKDVELRCDPISGHTALYWYRQSLGQGLEFLIYFQGNSAPDKSGLPSDRFSAERTGGSVSTLTIQRTQQEDSAVYLCASSYTRTGNQHFGDGTRLSIL.

The chain couples TRBV7-3 to TRBJ2-3; 10 bases line up with TRBD2. The CDR3 contains 15 residues. The germline gives CDR1 SGHTA, CDR2 FQGTGA. The junction had 2 bases not matched to a gene; V was cut back by 1 base and J by 4 bases. This chain's CDR3 is CASSLKRGGSDTQYF. CDR3 sequence (DNA): TGTGCCAGCAGCTTAAAGCGGGGGGGCTCAGATACGCAGTATTTT.

V is TRBV7-8 and J is TRBJ2-5, with 8 bases lining up with TRBD2. Germline CDR1 is SGHVS and CDR2 is FQNEAQ. The CDR3 has 18 residues. Trimming at V came to 1 base and at J to 4 bases, leaving 14 bases not matched to a gene. The CDR3 DNA follows: TGTGCCAGCAGCTTAGTGGTATTACGGGAGGGCCCGTCAGAGACCCAGTACTTC. This codes for CASSLVVLREGPSETQYF. The whole variable domain, remainder taken from reference TRBV7-8 and TRBJ2-5, is GAGVSQSPRYKVAKRGQDVALRCDPISGHVSLFWYQQALGQGPEFLTYFQNEAQLDKSGLPSDRFFAERPEGSVSTLKIQRTQQEDSAVYLCASSLVVLREGPSETQYFGPGTRLLVL.

The V call is TRBV9, the J call TRBJ2-5; 10 nucleotides line up with TRBD2. This CDR3 contains 17 residues. V gave up 4 bases and J gave up 0 bases; unmatched junction bases: 9. The germline V gene encodes CDR1 SGDLS and CDR2 YYNGEE. CDR3 bases: TGTGCCAGCAGCCCAAGGACTAGCGGAAAAGACCAAGAGACCCAGTACTTC. It specifies CASSPRTSGKDQETQYF.

This clone was seen once. V is TRBV5-6 and J is TRBJ2-7; D is unclear. This CDR3 is built from 13 residues. Germline CDR1 and CDR2: SGHDT and YYEEEE. Trimming removed 2 bases at V and 5 bases at J, with 11 bases between. CDR3 residues: CASSLVDSNEQYF. The CDR3 bases are TGTGCCAGCAGCTTAGTTGACTCAAACGAGCAGTACTTC.

As regards this clone: One end of the junction does not line up with germline, which may come from a read error. The rearrangement joins TRBV7-7 to TRBJ2-2; TRBD1 agrees at 8 bases. The CDR3 is made up of 14 amino acids. Germline CDR1 is SSHAT and CDR2 is FNYEAQ (reference sequence). CDR3 coding DNA: TGTGCTAGCAGCTTGCAGGGGGCGACCGGGGAGCTGTTTTTT. Residues: CASSLQGATGELFF.

The chain recombines TRBV3-1 (or the pseudogene TRBV3-2) with TRBJ1-2, with D possibly matching TRBD1 (5 bases). The V gene's germline CDR1 is LGHDT and CDR2 YNNKEL (reference sequence). This CDR3 region has 14 residues. V lost 2 bases and J lost 8, with 15 bases in between. The DNA for the CDR3 is TGTGCCAGCAGCCAACAGGGAGGTACACGCGGCTACACCTTC. Translated, it gives CASSQQGGTRGYTF.